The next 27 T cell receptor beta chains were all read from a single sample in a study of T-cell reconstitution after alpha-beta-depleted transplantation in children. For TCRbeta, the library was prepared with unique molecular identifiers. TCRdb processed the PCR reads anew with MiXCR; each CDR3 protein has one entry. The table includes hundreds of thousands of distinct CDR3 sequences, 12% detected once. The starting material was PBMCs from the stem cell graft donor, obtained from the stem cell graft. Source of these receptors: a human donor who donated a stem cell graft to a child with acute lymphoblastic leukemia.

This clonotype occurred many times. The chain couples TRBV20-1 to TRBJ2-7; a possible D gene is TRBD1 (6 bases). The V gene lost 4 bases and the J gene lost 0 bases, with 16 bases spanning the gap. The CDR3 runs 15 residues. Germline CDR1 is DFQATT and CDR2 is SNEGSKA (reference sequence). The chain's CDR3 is CSAIRWDKSSYEQYF. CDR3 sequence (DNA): TGCAGTGCTATCCGATGGGACAAGAGCTCCTACGAGCAGTACTTC.

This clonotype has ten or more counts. The CDR3, as DNA: TGTGCCAGCAGTTTATTGGCTAGCAGCCCCTACGAGCAGTACTTC. Its protein product is CASSLLASSPYEQYF. The chain has TRBV28 and TRBJ2-7, with a tentative D call TRBD2 (5 bases). The length of the CDR3 is 15 residues. Germline values: CDR1 MDHEN, CDR2 SYDVKM. Trimming cost V 1 base and J 2 bases, with 12 bases left between them.

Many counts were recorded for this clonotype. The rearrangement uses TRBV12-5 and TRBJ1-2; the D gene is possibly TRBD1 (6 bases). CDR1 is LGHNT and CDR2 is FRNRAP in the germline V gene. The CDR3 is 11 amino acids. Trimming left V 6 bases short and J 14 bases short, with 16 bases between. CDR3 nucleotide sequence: TGTGCTAGTGGCGTAGGGGGAAAGTGGACCTTC. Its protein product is CASGVGGKWTF.

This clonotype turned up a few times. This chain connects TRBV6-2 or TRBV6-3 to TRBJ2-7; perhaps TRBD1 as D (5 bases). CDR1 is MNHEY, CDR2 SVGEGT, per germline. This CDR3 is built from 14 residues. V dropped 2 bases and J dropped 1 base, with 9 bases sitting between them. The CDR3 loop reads CASSYPGFSYEQYF. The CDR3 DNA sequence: TGTGCCAGCAGTTACCCAGGGTTTTCCTACGAGCAGTACTTC.

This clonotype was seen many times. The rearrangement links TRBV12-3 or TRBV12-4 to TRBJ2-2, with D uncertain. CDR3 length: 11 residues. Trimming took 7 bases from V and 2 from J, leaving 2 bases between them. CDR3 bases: TGTGCCAGCATTAACACCGGGGAGCTGTTTTTT. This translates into CASINTGELFF.

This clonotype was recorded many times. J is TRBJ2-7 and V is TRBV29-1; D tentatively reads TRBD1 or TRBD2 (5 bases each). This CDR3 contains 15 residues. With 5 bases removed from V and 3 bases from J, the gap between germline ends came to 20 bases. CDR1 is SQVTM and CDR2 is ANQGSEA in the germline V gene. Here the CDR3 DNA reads TGCAGCGTTCTATCCCCAGGGACGGTAGACTACGAGCAGTACTTC. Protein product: CSVLSPGTVDYEQYF.

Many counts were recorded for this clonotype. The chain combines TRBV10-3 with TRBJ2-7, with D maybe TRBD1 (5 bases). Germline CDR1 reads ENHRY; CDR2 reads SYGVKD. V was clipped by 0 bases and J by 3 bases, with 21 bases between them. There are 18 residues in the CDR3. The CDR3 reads CAISESKGPGNHDYEQYF. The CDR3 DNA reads TGTGCCATCAGTGAGTCGAAGGGCCCAGGGAACCACGACTACGAGCAGTACTTC.

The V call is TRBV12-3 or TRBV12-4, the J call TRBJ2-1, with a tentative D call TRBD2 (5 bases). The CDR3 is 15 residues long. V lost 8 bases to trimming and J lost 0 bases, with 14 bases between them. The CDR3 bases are TGTGCCAGCGGTGGTAGCGCTAGCTCCTACAATGAGCAGTTCTTC. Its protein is CASGGSASSYNEQFF.

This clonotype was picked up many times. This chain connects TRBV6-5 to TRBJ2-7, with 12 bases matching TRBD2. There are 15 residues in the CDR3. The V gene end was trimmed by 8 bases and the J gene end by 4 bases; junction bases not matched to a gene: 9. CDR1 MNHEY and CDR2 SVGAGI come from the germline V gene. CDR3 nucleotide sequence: TGTGCCAGCTCCAGACTAGCGGGAGAGGGGTACGAGCAGTACTTC. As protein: CASSRLAGEGYEQYF.

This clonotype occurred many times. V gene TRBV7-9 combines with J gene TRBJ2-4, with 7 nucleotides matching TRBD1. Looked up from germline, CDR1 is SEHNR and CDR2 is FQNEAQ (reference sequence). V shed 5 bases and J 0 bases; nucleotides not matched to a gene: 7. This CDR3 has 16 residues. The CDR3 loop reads CASSALDRRAKNIQYF. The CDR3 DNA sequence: TGTGCCAGCAGCGCCTTGGACAGGAGAGCCAAAAACATTCAGTACTTC. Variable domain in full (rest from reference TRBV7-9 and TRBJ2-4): DTGVSQNPRHKITKRGQNVTFRCDPISEHNRLYWYRQTLGQGPEFLTYFQNEAQLEKSRLLSDRFSAERPKGSFSTLEIQRTEQGDSAMYLCASSALDRRAKNIQYFGAGTRLSVL.

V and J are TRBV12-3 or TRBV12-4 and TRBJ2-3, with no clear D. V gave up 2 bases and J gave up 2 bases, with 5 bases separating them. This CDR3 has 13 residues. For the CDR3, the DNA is TGTGCCAGCAGTTTACGGTTCACAGATACGCAGTATTTT. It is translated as CASSLRFTDTQYF.

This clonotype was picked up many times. As DNA, the CDR3 is TGTGCCAGCAGCTTAAATTGGGACTCTGGAAACACCATATATTTT. Translating it yields CASSLNWDSGNTIYF. The chain links TRBV5-5 to TRBJ1-3; the D is unclear. V lost 2 bases, J lost 0 bases, and 9 bases lay in between. This CDR3 is built from 15 residues. CDR1 is SGHKS, CDR2 YYEKEE, per germline (reference sequence).

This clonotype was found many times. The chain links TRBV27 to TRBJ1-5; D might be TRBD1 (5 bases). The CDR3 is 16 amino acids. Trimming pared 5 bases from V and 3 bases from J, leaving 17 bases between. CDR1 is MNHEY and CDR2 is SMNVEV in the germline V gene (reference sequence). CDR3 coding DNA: TGTGCCAGCAGTCCCTCGCTGGGGGAGTTCAATCAGCCCCAGCATTTT. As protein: CASSPSLGEFNQPQHF.

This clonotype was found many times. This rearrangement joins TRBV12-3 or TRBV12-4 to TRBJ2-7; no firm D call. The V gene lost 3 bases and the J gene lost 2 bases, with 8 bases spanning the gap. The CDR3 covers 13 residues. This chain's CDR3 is CASSFNRAYEQYF. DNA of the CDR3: TGTGCCAGCAGTTTTAATCGGGCCTACGAGCAGTACTTC.

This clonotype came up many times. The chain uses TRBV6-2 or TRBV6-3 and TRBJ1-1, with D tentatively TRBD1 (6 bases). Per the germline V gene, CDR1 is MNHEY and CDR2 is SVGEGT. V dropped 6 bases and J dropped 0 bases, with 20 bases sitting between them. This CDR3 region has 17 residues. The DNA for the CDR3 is TGTGCCAGCAGACCAGAGCGGGACAACCTCATGAACACTGAAGCTTTCTTT. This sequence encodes CASRPERDNLMNTEAFF.

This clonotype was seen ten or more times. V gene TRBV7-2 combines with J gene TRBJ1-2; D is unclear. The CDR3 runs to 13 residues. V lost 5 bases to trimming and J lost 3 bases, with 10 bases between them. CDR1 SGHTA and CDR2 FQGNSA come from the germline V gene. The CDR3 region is CASSPGPHYGYTF. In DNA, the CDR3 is TGTGCCAGCAGCCCAGGACCGCACTATGGCTACACCTTC.

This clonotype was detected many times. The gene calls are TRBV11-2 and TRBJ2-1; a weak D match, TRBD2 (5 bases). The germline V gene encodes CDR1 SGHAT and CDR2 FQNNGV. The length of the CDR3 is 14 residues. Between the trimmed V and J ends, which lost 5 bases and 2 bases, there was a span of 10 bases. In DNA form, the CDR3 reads TGTGCCAGCAGCCGATCCGGGACCTACAATGAGCAGTTCTTC. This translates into CASSRSGTYNEQFF.

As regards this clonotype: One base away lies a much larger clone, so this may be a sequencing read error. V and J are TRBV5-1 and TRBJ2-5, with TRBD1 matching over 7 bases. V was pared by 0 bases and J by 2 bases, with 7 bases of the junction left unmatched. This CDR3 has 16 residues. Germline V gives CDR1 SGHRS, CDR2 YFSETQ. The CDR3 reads CASSLATWTGQETQYF. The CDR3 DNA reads TGCGCCAGCAGCTTGGCGACCTGGACAGGACAAGAGACCCAGTACTTC.

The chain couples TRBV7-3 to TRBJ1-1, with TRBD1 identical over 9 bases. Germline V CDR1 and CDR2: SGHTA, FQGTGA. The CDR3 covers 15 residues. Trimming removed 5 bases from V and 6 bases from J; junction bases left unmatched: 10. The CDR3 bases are TGTGCCAGCAGCCCTGACAGGGGGGAATGGTCTGAAGCTTTCTTT. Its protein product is CASSPDRGEWSEAFF.

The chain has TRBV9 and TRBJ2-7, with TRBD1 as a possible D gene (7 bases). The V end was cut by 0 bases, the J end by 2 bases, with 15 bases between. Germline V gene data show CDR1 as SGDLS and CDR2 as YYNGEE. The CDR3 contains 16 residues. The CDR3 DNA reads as TGTGCCAGCAGCGTAGGAGGGGGGACAGTTCCCTACGAGCAGTACTTC. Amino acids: CASSVGGGTVPYEQYF.

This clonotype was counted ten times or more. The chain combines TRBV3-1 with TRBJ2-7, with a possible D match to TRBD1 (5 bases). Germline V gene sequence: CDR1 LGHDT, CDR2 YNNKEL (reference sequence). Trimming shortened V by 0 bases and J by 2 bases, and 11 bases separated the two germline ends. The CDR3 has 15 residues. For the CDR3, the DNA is TGTGCCAGCAGCCAAGACGCGACAGAGACCTACGAGCAGTACTTC. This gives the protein CASSQDATETYEQYF.

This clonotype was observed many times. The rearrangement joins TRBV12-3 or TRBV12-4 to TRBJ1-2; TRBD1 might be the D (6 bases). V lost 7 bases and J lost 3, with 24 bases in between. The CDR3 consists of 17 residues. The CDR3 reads CASNTRVDSLRYYGYTF. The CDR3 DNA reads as TGTGCCAGCAACACGCGGGTGGACAGCCTCCGCTACTATGGCTACACCTTC.

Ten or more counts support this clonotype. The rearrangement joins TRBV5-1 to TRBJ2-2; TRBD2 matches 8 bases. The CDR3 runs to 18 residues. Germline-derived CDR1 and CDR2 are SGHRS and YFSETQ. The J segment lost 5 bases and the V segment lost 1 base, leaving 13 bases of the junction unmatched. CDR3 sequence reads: CASSLRGSTSGHTGELFF. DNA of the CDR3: TGCGCCAGCAGCTTGAGAGGGTCTACTAGCGGACATACCGGGGAGCTGTTTTTT.

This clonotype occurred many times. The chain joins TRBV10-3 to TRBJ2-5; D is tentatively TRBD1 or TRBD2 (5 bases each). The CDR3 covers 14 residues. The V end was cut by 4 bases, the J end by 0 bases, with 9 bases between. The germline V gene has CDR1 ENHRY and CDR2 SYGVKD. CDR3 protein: CAISGGRDQETQYF. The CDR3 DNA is TGTGCCATCAGTGGGGGACGGGACCAAGAGACCCAGTACTTC.

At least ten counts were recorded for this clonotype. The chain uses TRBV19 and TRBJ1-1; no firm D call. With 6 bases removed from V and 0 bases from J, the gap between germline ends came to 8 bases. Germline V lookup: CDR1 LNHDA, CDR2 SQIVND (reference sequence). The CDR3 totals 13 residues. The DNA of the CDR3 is TGTGCCAGTAGCCCTCACATGAACACTGAAGCTTTCTTT. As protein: CASSPHMNTEAFF.

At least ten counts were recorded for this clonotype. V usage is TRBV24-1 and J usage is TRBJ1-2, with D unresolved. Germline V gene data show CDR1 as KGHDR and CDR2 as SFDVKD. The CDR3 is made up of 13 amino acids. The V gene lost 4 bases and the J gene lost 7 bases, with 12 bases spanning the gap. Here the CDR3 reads CATSDPGSTGYTF. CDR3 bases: TGTGCCACCAGTGACCCCGGGTCTACTGGCTACACCTTC.

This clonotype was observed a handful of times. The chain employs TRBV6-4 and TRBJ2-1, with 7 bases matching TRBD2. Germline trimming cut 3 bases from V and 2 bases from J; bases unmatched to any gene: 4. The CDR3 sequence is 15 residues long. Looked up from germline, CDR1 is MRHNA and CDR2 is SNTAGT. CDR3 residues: CASSEGGSTYNEQFF. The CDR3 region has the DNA TGTGCCAGCAGTGAGGGGGGGAGTACCTACAATGAGCAGTTCTTC.